This TCR beta chain was documented in a study of blood T cell repertoires in COVID-19. Turning to the study itself: Samples came from the United States, Italy and Spain, spanning acute and convalescent COVID-19.

Assay used: immunoSEQ multiplex PCR; TCRdb lists only in-frame clones, some missing. The sample lists some 120,000 clones, almost 80% occurring once. V was trimmed by 4 bases and J by 2 bases, leaving 11 bases between them. CDR3 length: 14 amino acids. Germline V CDR1 and CDR2: SGHRS, YFSETQ. Material for sequencing was peripheral blood. This chain connects TRBV5-1 to TRBJ2-3; tentative D call: TRBD1 (5 bases). The receptor's source is a human donor in a cohort sampled during active COVID-19. The CDR3 DNA follows: TGCGCCAGCAGCCTAGGGGAAATCACAGATACGCAGTATTTT. This encodes CASSLGEITDTQYF.